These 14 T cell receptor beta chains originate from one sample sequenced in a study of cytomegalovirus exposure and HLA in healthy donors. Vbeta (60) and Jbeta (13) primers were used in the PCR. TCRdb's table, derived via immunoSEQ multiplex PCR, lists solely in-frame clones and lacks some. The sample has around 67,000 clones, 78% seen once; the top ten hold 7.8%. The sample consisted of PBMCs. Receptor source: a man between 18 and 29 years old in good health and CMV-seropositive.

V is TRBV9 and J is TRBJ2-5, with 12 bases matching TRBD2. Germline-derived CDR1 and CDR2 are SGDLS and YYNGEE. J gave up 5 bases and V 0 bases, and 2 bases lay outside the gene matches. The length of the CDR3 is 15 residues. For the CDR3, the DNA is TGTGCCAGCAGCGTAGGACTAGCGGGGGAGGAGACCCAGTACTTC. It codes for CASSVGLAGEETQYF.

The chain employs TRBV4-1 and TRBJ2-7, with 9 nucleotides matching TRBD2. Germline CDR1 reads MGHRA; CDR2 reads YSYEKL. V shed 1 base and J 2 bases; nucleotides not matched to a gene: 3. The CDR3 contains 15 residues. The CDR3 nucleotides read TGCGCCAGCAGCCAAGCTAGCGGGATGACCTACGAGCAGTACTTC. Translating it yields CASSQASGMTYEQYF.

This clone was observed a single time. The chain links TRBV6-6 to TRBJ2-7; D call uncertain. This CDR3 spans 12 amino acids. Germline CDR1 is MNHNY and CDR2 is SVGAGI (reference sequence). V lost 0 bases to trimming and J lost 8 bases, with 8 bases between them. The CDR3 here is CASSYSSLQQYF. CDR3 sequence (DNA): TGTGCCAGCAGTTACTCGTCACTACAGCAGTACTTC.

The DNA of the CDR3 is TGTGCCTGGAAGGAACTAGCGGGAGGGCCGGGTGAGCAGTTCTTC. This encodes CAWKELAGGPGEQFF. This chain joins TRBV30 and TRBJ2-1; 13 bases are shared with TRBD2. Looked up from germline, CDR1 is GTSNPN and CDR2 is SVGIG (reference sequence). Trimming cost V 4 bases and J 9 bases; bases outside gene matches: 9. The CDR3 has 15 residues.

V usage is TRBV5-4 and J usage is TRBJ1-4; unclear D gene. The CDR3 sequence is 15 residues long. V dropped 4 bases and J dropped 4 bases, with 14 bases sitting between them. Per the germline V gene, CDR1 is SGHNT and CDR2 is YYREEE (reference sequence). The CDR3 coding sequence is TGTGCCAGCAGCCTAGTCGACGGAGGTAATGAAAAACTGTTTTTT. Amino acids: CASSLVDGGNEKLFF.

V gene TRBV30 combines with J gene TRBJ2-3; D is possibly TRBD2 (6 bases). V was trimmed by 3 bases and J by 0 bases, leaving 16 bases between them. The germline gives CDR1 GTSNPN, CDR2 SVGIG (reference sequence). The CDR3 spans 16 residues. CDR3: CAWSGTLATSTDTQYF. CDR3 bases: TGTGCCTGGAGCGGCACGCTAGCGACCAGCACAGATACGCAGTATTTT.

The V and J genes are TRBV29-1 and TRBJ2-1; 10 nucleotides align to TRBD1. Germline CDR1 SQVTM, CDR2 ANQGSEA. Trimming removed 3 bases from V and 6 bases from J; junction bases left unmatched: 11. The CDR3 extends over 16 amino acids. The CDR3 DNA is TGCAGCGTTGAGAATCAGGGACAGGGGTTAGGCAATGAGCAGTTCTTC. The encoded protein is CSVENQGQGLGNEQFF.

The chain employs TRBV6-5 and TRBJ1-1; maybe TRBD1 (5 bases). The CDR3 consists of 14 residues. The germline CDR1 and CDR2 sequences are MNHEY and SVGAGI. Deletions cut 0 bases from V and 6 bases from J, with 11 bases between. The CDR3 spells CASSYSQGLAEAFF. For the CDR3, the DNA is TGTGCCAGCAGTTACTCGCAGGGTTTAGCTGAAGCTTTCTTT.

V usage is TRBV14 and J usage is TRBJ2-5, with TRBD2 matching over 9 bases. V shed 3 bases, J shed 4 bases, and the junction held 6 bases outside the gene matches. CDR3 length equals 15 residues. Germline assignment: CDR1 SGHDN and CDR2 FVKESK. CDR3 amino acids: CASSHLSGSGETQYF. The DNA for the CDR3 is TGTGCCAGCAGCCACCTTAGCGGGAGTGGAGAGACCCAGTACTTC.

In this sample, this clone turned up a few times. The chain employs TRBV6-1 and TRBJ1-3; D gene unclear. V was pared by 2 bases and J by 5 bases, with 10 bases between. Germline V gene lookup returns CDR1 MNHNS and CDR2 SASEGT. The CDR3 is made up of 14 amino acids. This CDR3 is CASSELGLRNTIYF. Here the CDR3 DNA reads TGTGCCAGCAGTGAACTAGGTCTCAGAAACACCATATATTTT.

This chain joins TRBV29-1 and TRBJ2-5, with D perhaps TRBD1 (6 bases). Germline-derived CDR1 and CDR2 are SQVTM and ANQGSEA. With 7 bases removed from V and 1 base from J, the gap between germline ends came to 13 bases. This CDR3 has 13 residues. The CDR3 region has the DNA TGCAGCGGTCCCGGGACATTCCAAGAGACCCAGTACTTC. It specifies CSGPGTFQETQYF.

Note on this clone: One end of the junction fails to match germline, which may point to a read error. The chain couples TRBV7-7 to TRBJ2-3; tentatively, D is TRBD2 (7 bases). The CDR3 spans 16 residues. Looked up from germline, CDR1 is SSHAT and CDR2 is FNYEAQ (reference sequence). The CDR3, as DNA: TGTGCTAGCAGCTTAGGTCCGGGGGGCAATACAGATACGCAGTATTTT. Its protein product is CASSLGPGGNTDTQYF.

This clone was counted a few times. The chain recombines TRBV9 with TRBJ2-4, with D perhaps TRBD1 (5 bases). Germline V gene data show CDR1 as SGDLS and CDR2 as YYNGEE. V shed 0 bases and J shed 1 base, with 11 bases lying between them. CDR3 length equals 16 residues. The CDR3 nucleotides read TGTGCCAGCAGCGTAGCTCCAGGGTCGGCCAAAAACATTCAGTACTTC. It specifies CASSVAPGSAKNIQYF. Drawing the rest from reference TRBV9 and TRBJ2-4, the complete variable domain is DSGVTQTPKHLITATGQRVTLRCSPRSGDLSVYWYQQSLDQGLQFLIQYYNGEERAKGNILERFSAQQFPDLHSELNLSSLELGDSALYFCASSVAPGSAKNIQYFGAGTRLSVL.

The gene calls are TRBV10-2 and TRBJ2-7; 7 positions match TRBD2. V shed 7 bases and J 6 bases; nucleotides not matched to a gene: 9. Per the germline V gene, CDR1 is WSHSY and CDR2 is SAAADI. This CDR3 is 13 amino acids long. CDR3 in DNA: TGCGCCAGCAAGGAGACTAGCCGCCTCGAGCAGTACTTC. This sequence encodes CASKETSRLEQYF.